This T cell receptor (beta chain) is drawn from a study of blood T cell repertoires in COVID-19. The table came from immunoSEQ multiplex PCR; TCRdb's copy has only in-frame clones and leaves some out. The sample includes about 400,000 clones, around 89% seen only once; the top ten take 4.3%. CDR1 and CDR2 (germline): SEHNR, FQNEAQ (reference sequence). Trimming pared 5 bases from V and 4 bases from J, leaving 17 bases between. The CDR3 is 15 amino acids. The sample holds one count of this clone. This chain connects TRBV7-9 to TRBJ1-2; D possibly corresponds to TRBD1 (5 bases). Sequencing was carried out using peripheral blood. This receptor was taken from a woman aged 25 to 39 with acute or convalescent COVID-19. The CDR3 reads CASSRYRSLGYGYTF. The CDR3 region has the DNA TGTGCCAGCAGCCGGTACAGGTCCCTCGGCTATGGCTACACCTTC.